This TCR beta chain stems from a study of blood T cell repertoires in COVID-19. Turning to the study itself: From the United States, Italy and Spain came samples of acute and convalescent COVID-19.

Libraries were prepared by immunoSEQ multiplex PCR; TCRdb keeps only in-frame clonotypes and omits some of them. This repertoire shows 25,000 to 35,000 clones, 85% to 90% found once; its top ten account for roughly 24%. Germline lookup yields CDR1 SGHNT and CDR2 YYREEE (reference sequence). The CDR3 extends over 16 amino acids. With V trimmed by 0 bases and J by 9 bases, 11 bases remained unmatched. The receptor was derived from a human donor in a cohort sampled during active COVID-19. The specimen was peripheral blood. The rearrangement links TRBV5-4 to TRBJ2-1, with 8 bases that match TRBD1. The CDR3, as DNA: TGTGCCAGCAGCTTGGCCAGTGGACAGGGCTTGGTTGAGCAGTTCTTC. This encodes CASSLASGQGLVEQFF. The complete variable domain, with remaining parts taken from reference TRBV5-4 and TRBJ2-1, reads ETGVTQSPTHLIKTRGQQVTLRCSSQSGHNTVSWYQQALGQGPQFIFQYYREEENGRGNFPPRFSGLQFPNYSSELNVNALELDDSALYLCASSLASGQGLVEQFFGPGTRLTVL.